This T cell receptor (beta chain) comes out of a study of PD-L1 blockade in urothelial cancer. For the study at large: Samples of blood were analyzed 3 weeks (second dose) and 6 weeks after treatment start. T cells numbered a median of about 150,000 in the blood samples.

V shed 3 bases, J shed 4 bases, and the junction held 10 bases outside the gene matches. Germline CDR1 is MNHNS and CDR2 is SASEGT. The CDR3 runs to 16 residues. Sample time point: peripheral blood 6 weeks after treatment start. Sample contribution per patient ranged from 1 to 8, covering pretreatment and on-treatment. The data were produced by immunoSEQ multiplex PCR, yet TCRdb's version contains in-frame clones alone and is incomplete. Among around 100,000 clones listed, 85% to 95% were seen once. Whole-study findings and limits: Tumor-linked clones in blood grew more by 3 weeks in durable-benefit patients.

On this clone itself: Its matching antigen is unknown.

The sequence derives from a man in his sixties with urothelial cancer. Sequenced material: PBMCs, taken around atezolizumab (anti-PD-L1) treatment. The gene calls are TRBV6-1 and TRBJ2-5, with 8 bases lining up with TRBD2. The CDR3 sequence is CASSDPGTSQSETQYF. The CDR3 DNA sequence: TGTGCCAGCAGTGACCCCGGGACTAGTCAGTCAGAGACCCAGTACTTC.